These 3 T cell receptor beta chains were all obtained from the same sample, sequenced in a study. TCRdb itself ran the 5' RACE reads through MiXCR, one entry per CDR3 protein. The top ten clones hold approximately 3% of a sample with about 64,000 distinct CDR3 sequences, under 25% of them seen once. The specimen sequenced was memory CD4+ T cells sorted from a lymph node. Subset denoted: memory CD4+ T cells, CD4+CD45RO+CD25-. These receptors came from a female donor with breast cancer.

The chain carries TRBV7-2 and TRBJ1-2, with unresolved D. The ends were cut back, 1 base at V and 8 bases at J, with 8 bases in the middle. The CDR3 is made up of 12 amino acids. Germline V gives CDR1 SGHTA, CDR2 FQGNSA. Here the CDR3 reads CASSLEGDGYTF. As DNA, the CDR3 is TGTGCCAGCAGCTTAGAGGGAGACGGCTACACCTTC.

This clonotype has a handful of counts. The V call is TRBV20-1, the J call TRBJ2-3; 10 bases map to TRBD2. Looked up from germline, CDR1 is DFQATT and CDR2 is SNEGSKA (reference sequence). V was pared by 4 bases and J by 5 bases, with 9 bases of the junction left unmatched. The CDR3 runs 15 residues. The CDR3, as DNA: TGCAGTGCTACCCAAACTAGCGGGACTGGAGATACGCAGTATTTT. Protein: CSATQTSGTGDTQYF.

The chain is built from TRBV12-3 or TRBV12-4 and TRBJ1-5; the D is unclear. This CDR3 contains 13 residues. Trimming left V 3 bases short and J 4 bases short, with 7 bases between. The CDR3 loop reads CASSFSWNQPQHF. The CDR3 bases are TGTGCCAGCAGTTTCTCGTGGAATCAGCCCCAGCATTTT.